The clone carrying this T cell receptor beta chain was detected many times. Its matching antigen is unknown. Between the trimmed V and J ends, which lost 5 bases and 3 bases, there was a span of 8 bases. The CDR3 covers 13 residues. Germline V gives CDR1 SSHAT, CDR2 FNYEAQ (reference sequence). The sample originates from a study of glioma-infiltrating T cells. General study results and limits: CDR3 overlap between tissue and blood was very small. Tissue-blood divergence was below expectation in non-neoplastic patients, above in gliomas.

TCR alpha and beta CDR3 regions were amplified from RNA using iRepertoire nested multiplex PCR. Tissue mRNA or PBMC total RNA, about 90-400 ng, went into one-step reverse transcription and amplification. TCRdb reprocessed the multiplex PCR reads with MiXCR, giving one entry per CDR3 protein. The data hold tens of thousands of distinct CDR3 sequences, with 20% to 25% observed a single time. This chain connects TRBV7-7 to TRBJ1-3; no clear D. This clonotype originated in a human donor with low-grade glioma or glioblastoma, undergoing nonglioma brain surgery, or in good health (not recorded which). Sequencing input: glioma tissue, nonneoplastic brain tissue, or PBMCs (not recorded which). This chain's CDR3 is CASSPFNGNTIYF. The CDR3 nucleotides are TGTGCCAGCAGCCCTTTCAATGGAAACACCATATATTTT.